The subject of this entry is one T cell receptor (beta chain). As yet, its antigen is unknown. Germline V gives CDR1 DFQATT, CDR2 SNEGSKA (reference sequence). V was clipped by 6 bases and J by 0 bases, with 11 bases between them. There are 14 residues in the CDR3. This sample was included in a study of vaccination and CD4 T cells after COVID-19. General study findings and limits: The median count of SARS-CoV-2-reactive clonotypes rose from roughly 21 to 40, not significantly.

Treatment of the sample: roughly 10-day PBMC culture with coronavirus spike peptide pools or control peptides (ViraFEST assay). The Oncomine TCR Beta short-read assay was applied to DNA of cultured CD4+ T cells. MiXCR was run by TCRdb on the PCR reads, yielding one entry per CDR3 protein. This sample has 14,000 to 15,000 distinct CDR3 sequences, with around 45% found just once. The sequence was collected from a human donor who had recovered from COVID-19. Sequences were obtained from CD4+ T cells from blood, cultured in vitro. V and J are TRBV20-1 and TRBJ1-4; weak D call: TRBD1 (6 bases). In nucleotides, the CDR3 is TGCAGTGCAGAGAGACAGGCAACTAATGAAAAACTGTTTTTT. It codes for CSAERQATNEKLFF.